One and the same sample provided the 19 T cell receptor beta chains below, sequenced in a study of cytomegalovirus exposure and HLA in healthy donors. PCR amplification relied on 60 Vbeta primers (plus 13 Jbeta primers). TCRdb keeps only in-frame clones here, not all; method: immunoSEQ multiplex PCR. This sample carries some 130,000 clones, 79% of them seen once, and the ten largest clones take about 1%. Sequencing was done on a sample of PBMCs. The source of these receptors is a man aged 18 to 29 in good health and CMV-seronegative.

V and J are TRBV30 and TRBJ2-5; D is perhaps TRBD2 (5 bases). CDR3 length: 14 residues. Per the germline V gene, CDR1 is GTSNPN and CDR2 is SVGIG (reference sequence). Trimming took off 0 bases at V and 5 bases at J, with 13 bases between the two ends. In DNA, the CDR3 is TGTGCCTGGAGTGTCAAGGCGGGCGGGGAGACCCAGTACTTC. It codes for CAWSVKAGGETQYF.

The chain is built from TRBV19 and TRBJ1-5, with 8 bases fitting TRBD1. The V gene's germline CDR1 is LNHDA and CDR2 SQIVND (reference sequence). The V segment lost 6 bases and the J segment 3 bases; nucleotides outside the gene matches: 7. The CDR3 is 15 amino acids. The CDR3 sequence is CASRGTGGPNQPQHF. Here the CDR3 DNA reads TGTGCCAGTAGGGGGACAGGAGGGCCCAATCAGCCCCAGCATTTT.

The chain employs TRBV15 and TRBJ1-1; 7 nucleotides agree with TRBD1. After removal of 0 bases from V and 5 bases from J, the junction contained 6 bases not matched to a gene. This CDR3 is built from 15 residues. Germline V lookup: CDR1 LNHNV, CDR2 YYDKDF (reference sequence). The CDR3 is CATSREETGKTEAFF. Written as DNA, the CDR3 is TGTGCCACCAGCAGAGAAGAGACAGGGAAAACTGAAGCTTTCTTT.

This clone was observed a handful of times. The CDR3 region is CASSDQSVYGYTF. The CDR3 DNA is TGTGCCAGCAGTGATCAGTCAGTCTATGGCTACACCTTC. The rearrangement links TRBV2 to TRBJ1-2; no firm D call. CDR1 is SNHLY, CDR2 FYNNEI, per germline. Trimming removed 3 bases from V and 4 bases from J, with 9 bases in between. This CDR3 is 13 amino acids long.

The CDR3, as DNA: TGTGCCAGCAGAGGGACTAGCGGGGACCAAGAGACCCAGTACTTC. Protein product: CASRGTSGDQETQYF. This chain connects TRBV2 to TRBJ2-5, with 13 nucleotides matching TRBD2. The CDR3 loop spans 15 amino acids. With V trimmed by 6 bases and J by 0 bases, 1 base remained unmatched. CDR1 is SNHLY and CDR2 is FYNNEI in the germline V gene.

This clone appeared a few times. This sequence joins TRBV10-3 and TRBJ1-5, with 8 bases fitting TRBD1. This CDR3 contains 15 residues. Looked up from germline, CDR1 is ENHRY and CDR2 is SYGVKD. The trim removed 4 bases at V and 6 bases at J, leaving 8 bases unmatched. CDR3 sequence reads: CAISGDRGTGQPQHF. CDR3 sequence (DNA): TGTGCCATCAGTGGAGACAGGGGTACCGGTCAGCCCCAGCATTTT.

The genes are TRBV11-1 and TRBJ1-1; TRBD1 matches 8 bases. CDR1 is SGHAT, CDR2 FQDESV, per germline (reference sequence). The CDR3 runs 15 residues. The junction had 8 bases not matched to a gene; V was cut back by 6 bases and J by 2 bases. The CDR3 DNA follows: TGTGCCAGCAGTCCCCGGACAGGGCTTAACACTGAAGCTTTCTTT. It yields the protein CASSPRTGLNTEAFF.

This clone has only a few counts. This chain's CDR3 is CASSQDIAGLMNGYTF. For the CDR3, the DNA is TGTGCCAGCAGCCAAGATATAGCAGGGTTGATGAATGGCTACACCTTC. This chain links TRBV14 with TRBJ1-2, with D perhaps matching TRBD1 (5 bases). Germline V gene data show CDR1 as SGHDN and CDR2 as FVKESK. There are 16 residues in the CDR3. Trimming removed 0 bases at V and 6 bases at J, with 17 bases between.

This chain links TRBV7-3 with TRBJ2-1, with 10 positions matching TRBD2. The CDR3 consists of 16 residues. CDR1 and CDR2 from the germline V gene are SGHTA and FQGTGA. J gave up 7 bases and V 5 bases, and 11 bases lay outside the gene matches. The CDR3 is CASSQPSGGEFNEQFF. DNA of the CDR3: TGTGCCAGCAGCCAACCTAGCGGGGGAGAATTTAATGAGCAGTTCTTC.

The chain has TRBV7-8 and TRBJ1-1; 9 positions match TRBD1. The V segment lost 4 bases and the J segment 1 base; nucleotides outside the gene matches: 4. The germline V gene encodes CDR1 SGHVS and CDR2 FQNEAQ. The CDR3 is 15 residues long. This chain's CDR3 is CASSSPGQGNTEAFF. CDR3 in DNA: TGTGCCAGCAGCTCCCCGGGACAGGGGAACACTGAAGCTTTCTTT.

The gene calls are TRBV27 and TRBJ1-5, with a tentative D call TRBD1 (5 bases). This CDR3 spans 15 amino acids. Per the germline V gene, CDR1 is MNHEY and CDR2 is SMNVEV (reference sequence). Trimming shortened V by 2 bases and J by 5 bases, and 13 bases separated the two germline ends. CDR3 coding DNA: TGTGCCAGCAGTTTAAGGGGTCAGGATCATCAGCCCCAGCATTTT. This gives the protein CASSLRGQDHQPQHF.

The table lists this clone with a few counts. The rearrangement links TRBV18 to TRBJ2-3; perhaps TRBD2 as D (6 bases). In germline, CDR1 is KGHSH, CDR2 LQKENI. Trimming cost V 3 bases and J 0 bases, with 16 bases left between them. The CDR3 runs to 17 residues. The DNA of the CDR3 is TGTGCCAGCTCACCCCGGCGGGATACCTCTAGCACAGATACGCAGTATTTT. Residues: CASSPRRDTSSTDTQYF.

This clone was detected once. The CDR3 loop is CASTRSYGYTF. CDR3 coding DNA: TGTGCCAGTACTCGGAGCTATGGCTACACCTTC. V is TRBV19 and J is TRBJ1-2, with no clear D. Trimming shortened V by 7 bases and J by 4 bases, and 7 bases separated the two germline ends. CDR1 is LNHDA, CDR2 SQIVND, per germline (reference sequence). This CDR3 spans 11 amino acids.

CDR3 coding DNA: TGTGCCAGCAGCTTAGGCCAGGGCTCTGGAAACACCATATATTTT. Translation gives CASSLGQGSGNTIYF. The rearrangement uses TRBV7-6 and TRBJ1-3; possibly TRBD1 for D (5 bases). This CDR3 is built from 15 residues. The V gene lost 1 base and the J gene lost 0 bases, with 7 bases spanning the gap. Germline V gene data show CDR1 as SGHVS and CDR2 as FNYEAQ.

The chain links TRBV27 to TRBJ2-6; D not resolved. The germline V gene has CDR1 MNHEY and CDR2 SMNVEV (reference sequence). The CDR3 length is 15 residues. Trimming removed 0 bases at V and 4 bases at J, with 7 bases between. The CDR3: CASSLSRRGANVLTF. CDR3 bases: TGTGCCAGCAGTTTATCGCGGCGGGGGGCCAACGTCCTGACTTTC.

The rearrangement joins TRBV5-4 to TRBJ2-7; D may be TRBD1 (6 bases). Looked up from germline, CDR1 is SGHNT and CDR2 is YYREEE (reference sequence). V gave up 4 bases and J gave up 0 bases, with 14 bases separating them. The CDR3 has 15 residues. The CDR3 region is CASSGGGQGSYEQYF. As DNA, the CDR3 is TGTGCCAGCAGCGGTGGGGGCCAGGGCTCCTACGAGCAGTACTTC.

CDR3 amino acids: CASSPSFSSGGNIQYF. CDR3 DNA sequence: TGCGCCAGCAGCCCGTCGTTCAGTAGCGGGGGAAACATTCAGTACTTC. The rearrangement uses TRBV5-1 and TRBJ2-4; 9 positions match TRBD2. This CDR3 has 16 residues. Germline V gene data show CDR1 as SGHRS and CDR2 as YFSETQ. Germline trimming cut 4 bases from V and 6 bases from J; bases unmatched to any gene: 11.

The chain recombines TRBV6-1 with TRBJ1-5, with D maybe TRBD1 (6 bases). With 4 bases removed from V and 7 bases from J, the gap between germline ends came to 14 bases. The length of the CDR3 is 14 residues. CDR1 and CDR2 (germline): MNHNS, SASEGT. CDR3: CASSASGVYQPQHF. CDR3 DNA: TGTGCCAGCAGTGCGTCAGGGGTATACCAGCCCCAGCATTTT.

This rearrangement joins TRBV18 to TRBJ2-1, with D possibly TRBD1 on 6 matching bases. The CDR3 is 16 amino acids. Trimming removed 6 bases at V and 9 bases at J, with 24 bases between. The germline gives CDR1 KGHSH, CDR2 LQKENI. As DNA, the CDR3 is TGTGCCAGCTCCCCCAAACAGGGTTTGGGCACAGGTGAGCAGTTCTTC. Translation gives CASSPKQGLGTGEQFF.